This T cell receptor beta chain was captured by sequencing in a study of blood T cell repertoires in COVID-19. About the study: The origin of the acute and convalescent COVID-19 samples was the United States, Italy and Spain. Sources were T cells, B-cell-depleted T cells, or PBMCs; the material itself was cDNA or gDNA.

Per germline, CDR1 SGHTA and CDR2 FQGNSA. This CDR3 has 14 amino acids. V lost 2 bases, J lost 3 bases, and 1 base stayed unmatched. Only in-frame clones appear in the TCRdb table, and some are missing; sequencing was by immunoSEQ multiplex PCR. This table has 150,000 to 200,000 clones, approximately 86% appearing once. The clonotype comes from a man aged 50 or older with active or convalescent COVID-19. The specimen was peripheral blood. The gene calls are TRBV7-2 and TRBJ2-3; 8 bases align to TRBD2. The CDR3 DNA reads TGTGCCAGCAGCTTAAAGCGGGGGACAGATACGCAGTATTTT. Residues: CASSLKRGTDTQYF.